This TCR beta chain comes out of a study of T cell repertoires in cytomegalovirus infection. TCRdb called the reads again in MiXCR, with one record for every CDR3 protein. The repertoire holds around 740,000 distinct CDR3 sequences, with 35% to 40% as singletons. The CDR3 has 15 amino acids. In germline, CDR1 is SNHLY, CDR2 FYNNEI. After removal of 5 bases from V and 4 bases from J, the junction contained 6 bases not matched to a gene. This receptor was taken from a human donor in good health (CMV status not recorded). Some clones in this sample may be carry-over from other donors' samples. Sequencing used PBMCs. The V gene is TRBV2, the J gene TRBJ1-3; 9 nucleotides match TRBD1. In DNA, the CDR3 is TGTGCCAGCAGTCAGGACAGGGGTTCAGGAAACACCATATATTTT. Its protein product is CASSQDRGSGNTIYF.